This TCR beta chain was found in a study of blood T cell repertoires in COVID-19 (dated by TCRdb to the early 2020s). With regard to the full study: Samples covering the acute and convalescent phases of COVID-19 were provided by collaborators in the United States, Italy and Spain. The prospective study material was composed of cDNA or gDNA derived from T cells, B-cell-depleted T cells, or PBMCs. The repertoires were released in a freely available public database meant as a resource for research on the immune response to SARS-CoV-2. A de-identified subject ID, COVID-19 status, age in years and sex were almost always included in the sample metadata. Where HLA class I and class II types were available, the types were taken from metadata supplied by the sample provider, not from assay-based typing. Subjects who had been exposed to COVID-19, were actively infected with it, or had recovered from it provided the deeply sampled blood TCRbeta repertoires that made up the dataset. Samples came from the ongoing ImmuneRACE study (first 160 participants) plus 1,254 subjects from 6 global collaborators.

The study at large found these results: How much clinical and demographic metadata was included differed by source and by participant, and the metadata was provided uncurated.

A few counts support this clone. No cognate antigen has been identified for it. Nothing much larger sits one base from this clone, and base qualities are not available. Cut back by 6 bases and 7 bases, the V and J ends lie 15 bases apart. The CDR3 sequence holds 14 residues, the cysteine and phenylalanine included. This entry keeps only the CDR3 DNA: 42 bases, framed from base 1. The germline V gene sets CDR1 to KGHSH and CDR2 to LQKENI. TCRbeta CDR3 regions were amplified from genomic DNA by means of the immunoSEQ Assay, a bias-controlled multiplex PCR. The paper's processing steps were these. The number of nucleated cells in each sample was estimated by amplification of reference gene primers within the assay. To quantify the absolute abundance of each unique TCRbeta CDR3 rearrangement, sequence reads were collapsed and filtered. Productive Simpson clonality was computed per sample as the square root of Simpson's diversity index over productive rearrangements. In its TCRdb copy, this immuneACCESS table keeps in-frame sequences only and misses some clones. Where compared with another copy, unresolved V genes explain less than half of these, and the others have no known cause. V and J calls and clone size follow that table, whereas D and trimming were derived from the DNA. The table for this sample lists approximately 270,000 clones; about 86% of them were counted only once. The ten largest clones add up to about 1.3% of the sample.

Each collaborating institution followed its own protocols to collect whole blood in K2EDTA tubes. Collaborator samples were shipped for TCRbeta analysis as frozen whole blood, isolated PBMCs, or DNA extracted from either sample type. The sequence was obtained from an elderly man with acute or convalescent COVID-19. The sample taken for sequencing was peripheral blood. The chain couples TRBV18 to TRBJ1-4, with the D gene too uncertain to name. In nucleotide form, the sequence is TGTGCCAGCTCTCTCTCCGGGTCAACTGAAAAACTGTTTTTT. The resulting protein is CASSLSGSTEKLFF.